Listed below are T cell receptor beta chains from one sample, sequenced in a study of cytomegalovirus exposure and HLA in healthy donors. The method was immunoSEQ multiplex PCR; TCRdb's version includes in-frame clones alone and lacks a portion of them. The sample holds about 180,000 clones, over 70% seen once. Input material: PBMCs. These receptors were collected from a woman between 45 and 65 years old in good health and CMV-seronegative. Each CDR3 is given with its conserved first and last residue. The D gene is left open where the match is weak. Part of the rows lack a size; the others show once, few, many or a class for expanded clones.

j_call: TRBJ2-1; cdr3_length: 15; d_call: -; v_call: TRBV29-1; clone_size: -; cdr3_nt: TGCAGCGTCGTTGAGGGACTCTGGGGGGACAATGAGCAGTTCTTC; cdr3_aa: CSVVEGLWGDNEQFF
j_call: TRBJ2-3; cdr3_length: 16; d_call: TRBD2; v_call: TRBV27; clone_size: -; cdr3_nt: TGTGCCAGCAGTTTACTGGGCGGGGGGCGCACAGATACGCAGTATTTT; cdr3_aa: CASSLLGGGRTDTQYF
j_call: TRBJ1-3; cdr3_length: 16; d_call: -; v_call: TRBV18; clone_size: -; cdr3_nt: TGTGCCAGCTCACCCGGCGGGACTCTCTCTGGAAACACCATATATTTT; cdr3_aa: CASSPGGTLSGNTIYF
j_call: TRBJ2-7; cdr3_length: 14; d_call: -; v_call: TRBV6-5; clone_size: -; cdr3_nt: TGTGCCAGCAGTTATTTGACTGAATCGGCCGAGCAGTACTTC; cdr3_aa: CASSYLTESAEQYF
j_call: TRBJ2-7; cdr3_length: 15; d_call: TRBD1; v_call: TRBV6-5; clone_size: -; cdr3_nt: TGTGCCAGCAGTTCACGAACAGGCAGGGGGTACGAGCAGTACTTC; cdr3_aa: CASSSRTGRGYEQYF
j_call: TRBJ2-3; cdr3_length: 15; d_call: TRBD1; v_call: TRBV5-1; clone_size: -; cdr3_nt: TGCGCCAGCAGCACGACAGGGCCCGCCGGAGATACGCAGTATTTT; cdr3_aa: CASSTTGPAGDTQYF
j_call: TRBJ2-3; cdr3_length: 16; d_call: TRBD2; v_call: TRBV7-2; clone_size: -; cdr3_nt: TGTGCCAGCAGCTTAGTCGGGGGGGCCGTCGGGGATACGCAGTATTTT; cdr3_aa: CASSLVGGAVGDTQYF
j_call: TRBJ1-5; cdr3_length: 19; d_call: -; v_call: TRBV18; clone_size: -; cdr3_nt: TGTGCCAGCTCACCAAACCGACGAGGGTACGGGATTAGCAATCAGCCCCAGCATTTT; cdr3_aa: CASSPNRRGYGISNQPQHF
j_call: TRBJ2-7; cdr3_length: 15; d_call: TRBD2; v_call: TRBV6-5; clone_size: -; cdr3_nt: TGTGCCAGCAGTTACGGGGGGGATTCCACCTACGAGCAGTACTTC; cdr3_aa: CASSYGGDSTYEQYF
j_call: TRBJ2-2; cdr3_length: 14; d_call: -; v_call: TRBV11-2; clone_size: -; cdr3_nt: TGTGCCAGCCTAGTAGCGGCGAACACCGGGGAGCTGTTTTTT; cdr3_aa: CASLVAANTGELFF
j_call: TRBJ1-5; cdr3_length: 14; d_call: -; v_call: TRBV5-1; clone_size: -; cdr3_nt: TGCGCCAGCAGCTTGGGGCAGGAGGATCAGCCCCAGCATTTT; cdr3_aa: CASSLGQEDQPQHF
j_call: TRBJ2-5; cdr3_length: 16; d_call: -; v_call: TRBV28; clone_size: -; cdr3_nt: TGTGCCAGCAGTTGGGCGACGGAGGCGTACCAAGAGACCCAGTACTTC; cdr3_aa: CASSWATEAYQETQYF
j_call: TRBJ1-1; cdr3_length: 14; d_call: TRBD1; v_call: TRBV5-4; clone_size: -; cdr3_nt: TGTGCCAGCAGCCTACGACAGGGGGCTCCGGAAACTTTCTTT; cdr3_aa: CASSLRQGAPETFF
j_call: TRBJ2-3; cdr3_length: 14; d_call: -; v_call: TRBV7-2; clone_size: -; cdr3_nt: TGTGCCAGCAGCCCGCGCCCCCCTCGAGATACGCAGTATTTT; cdr3_aa: CASSPRPPRDTQYF
j_call: TRBJ1-2; cdr3_length: 13; d_call: TRBD1; v_call: TRBV28; clone_size: few; cdr3_nt: TGTGCCAGCACCGCAGGGGGCGTTGATGGCTACACCTTC; cdr3_aa: CASTAGGVDGYTF
j_call: TRBJ1-3; cdr3_length: 13; d_call: -; v_call: TRBV10-3; clone_size: -; cdr3_nt: TGTGCCATCCTCCAGGGATCCGGAAACACCATATATTTT; cdr3_aa: CAILQGSGNTIYF
j_call: TRBJ1-5; cdr3_length: 13; d_call: -; v_call: TRBV6-5; clone_size: -; cdr3_nt: TGTGCCAGCAGTTACTATTCTACTGGGCCCCAGCATTTT; cdr3_aa: CASSYYSTGPQHF
j_call: TRBJ1-1; cdr3_length: 11; d_call: -; v_call: TRBV20-1; clone_size: -; cdr3_nt: TGCAGCTCTATTGAGAACACTGAAGCTTTCTTT; cdr3_aa: CSSIENTEAFF
j_call: TRBJ2-3; cdr3_length: 15; d_call: TRBD2; v_call: TRBV27; clone_size: few; cdr3_nt: TGTGCCAGCAGTTTACTAGCGGGCAGCACAGATACGCAGTATTTT; cdr3_aa: CASSLLAGSTDTQYF
j_call: TRBJ1-2; cdr3_length: 14; d_call: TRBD1; v_call: TRBV2; clone_size: -; cdr3_nt: TGTGCCAGCAGTGCCCGGGACAGACGAGAAACCTACACCTTC; cdr3_aa: CASSARDRRETYTF
j_call: TRBJ1-5; cdr3_length: 14; d_call: -; v_call: TRBV2; clone_size: -; cdr3_nt: TGTGCCAGCAGGGGAGACACGGTCAATCAGCCCCAGCATTTT; cdr3_aa: CASRGDTVNQPQHF
j_call: TRBJ1-1; cdr3_length: 16; d_call: -; v_call: TRBV7-9; clone_size: -; cdr3_nt: TGTGCCAGCAGCTCCCCACCCCGGCAGGGGAACACTGAAGCTTTCTTT; cdr3_aa: CASSSPPRQGNTEAFF
j_call: TRBJ1-1; cdr3_length: 14; d_call: -; v_call: TRBV19; clone_size: -; cdr3_nt: TGTGCCAGTAGTACCTCGACAGTAAACACTGAAGCTTTCTTT; cdr3_aa: CASSTSTVNTEAFF
j_call: TRBJ2-1; cdr3_length: 11; d_call: -; v_call: TRBV11-2; clone_size: -; cdr3_nt: TGTGCCAGCAGCTTATGGCATGAGCAGTTCTTC; cdr3_aa: CASSLWHEQFF
j_call: TRBJ1-1; cdr3_length: 14; d_call: -; v_call: TRBV5-1; clone_size: -; cdr3_nt: TGCGCCAGCAGCTTTACAGGGATGAACACTGAAGCTTTCTTT; cdr3_aa: CASSFTGMNTEAFF
j_call: TRBJ2-3; cdr3_length: 14; d_call: -; v_call: TRBV5-1; clone_size: once; cdr3_nt: TGCGCCAGCAGTGGGACAGCTGGGGGGGATACGCAGTATTTT; cdr3_aa: CASSGTAGGDTQYF
j_call: TRBJ2-5; cdr3_length: 16; d_call: -; v_call: TRBV4-3; clone_size: -; cdr3_nt: TGCGCCAGCAGCCAAGATATAGGGGGGGGCGGAGAGACCCAGTACTTC; cdr3_aa: CASSQDIGGGGETQYF
j_call: TRBJ2-3; cdr3_length: 16; d_call: -; v_call: TRBV7-9; clone_size: -; cdr3_nt: TGTGCCAGCAGCTTAAGCGTGCGGGGCTACACAGATACGCAGTATTTT; cdr3_aa: CASSLSVRGYTDTQYF
j_call: TRBJ2-1; cdr3_length: 13; d_call: -; v_call: TRBV5-1; clone_size: -; cdr3_nt: TGCGCCAGCAGCCGGGGCTCCTACAATGAGCAGTTCTTC; cdr3_aa: CASSRGSYNEQFF